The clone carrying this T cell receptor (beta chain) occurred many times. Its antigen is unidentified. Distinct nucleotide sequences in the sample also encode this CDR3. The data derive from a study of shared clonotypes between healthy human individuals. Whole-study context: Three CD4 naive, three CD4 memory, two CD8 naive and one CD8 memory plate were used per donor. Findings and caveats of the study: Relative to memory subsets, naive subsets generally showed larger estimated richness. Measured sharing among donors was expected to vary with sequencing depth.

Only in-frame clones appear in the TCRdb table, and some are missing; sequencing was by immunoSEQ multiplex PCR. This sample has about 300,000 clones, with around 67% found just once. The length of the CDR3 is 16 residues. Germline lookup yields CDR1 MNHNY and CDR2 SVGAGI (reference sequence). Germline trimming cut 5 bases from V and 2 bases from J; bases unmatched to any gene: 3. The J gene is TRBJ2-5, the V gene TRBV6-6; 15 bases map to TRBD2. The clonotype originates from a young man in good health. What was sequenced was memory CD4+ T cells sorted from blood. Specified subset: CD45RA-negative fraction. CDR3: CASSRGLAGGQETQYF. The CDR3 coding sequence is TGTGCCAGCAGTCGGGGACTAGCGGGAGGTCAAGAGACCCAGTACTTC.